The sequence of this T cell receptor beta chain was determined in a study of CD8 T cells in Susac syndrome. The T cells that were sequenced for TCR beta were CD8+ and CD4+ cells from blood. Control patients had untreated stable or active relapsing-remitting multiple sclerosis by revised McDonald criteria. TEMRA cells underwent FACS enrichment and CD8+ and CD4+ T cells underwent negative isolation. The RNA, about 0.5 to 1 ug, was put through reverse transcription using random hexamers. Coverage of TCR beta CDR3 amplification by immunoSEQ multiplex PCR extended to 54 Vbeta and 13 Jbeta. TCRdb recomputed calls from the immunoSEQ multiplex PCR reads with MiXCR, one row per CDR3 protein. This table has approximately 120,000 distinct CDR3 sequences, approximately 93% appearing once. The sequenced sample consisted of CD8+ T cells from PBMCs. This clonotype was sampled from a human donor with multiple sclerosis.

CDR3 residues: CASSALPGHGDGYTF. The CDR3, as DNA: TGTGCCAGCAGCGCCTTACCGGGACACGGGGATGGCTACACCTTC. The chain links TRBV7-9 to TRBJ1-2; tentative D call: TRBD1 (6 bases). The germline V gene encodes CDR1 SEHNR and CDR2 FQNEAQ (reference sequence). V was clipped by 5 bases and J by 6 bases, with 19 bases between them. The CDR3 has 15 amino acids.